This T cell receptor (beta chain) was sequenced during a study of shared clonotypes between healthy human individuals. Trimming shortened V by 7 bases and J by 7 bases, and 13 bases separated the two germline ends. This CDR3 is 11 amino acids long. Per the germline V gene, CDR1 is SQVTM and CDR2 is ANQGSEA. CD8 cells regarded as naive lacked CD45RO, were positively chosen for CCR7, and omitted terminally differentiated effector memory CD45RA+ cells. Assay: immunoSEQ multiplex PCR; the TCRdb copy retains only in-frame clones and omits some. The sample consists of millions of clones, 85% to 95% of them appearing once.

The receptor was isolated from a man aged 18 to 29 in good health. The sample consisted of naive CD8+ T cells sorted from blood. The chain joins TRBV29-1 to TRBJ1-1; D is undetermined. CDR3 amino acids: CSGSPGSEAFF. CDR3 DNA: TGCAGCGGTTCCCCGGGCAGTGAAGCTTTCTTT.